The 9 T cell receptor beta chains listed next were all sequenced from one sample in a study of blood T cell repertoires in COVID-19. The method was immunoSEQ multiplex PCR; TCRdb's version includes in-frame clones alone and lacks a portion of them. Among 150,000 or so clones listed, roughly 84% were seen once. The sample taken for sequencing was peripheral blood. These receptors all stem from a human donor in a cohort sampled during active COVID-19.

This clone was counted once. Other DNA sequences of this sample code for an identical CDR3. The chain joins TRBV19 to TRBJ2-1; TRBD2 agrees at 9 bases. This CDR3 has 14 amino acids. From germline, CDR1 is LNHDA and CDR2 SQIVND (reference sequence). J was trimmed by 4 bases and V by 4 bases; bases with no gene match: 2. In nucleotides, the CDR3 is TGTGCCAGTAGTAGCGGGGGGGATTACAATGAGCAGTTCTTC. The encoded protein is CASSSGGDYNEQFF.

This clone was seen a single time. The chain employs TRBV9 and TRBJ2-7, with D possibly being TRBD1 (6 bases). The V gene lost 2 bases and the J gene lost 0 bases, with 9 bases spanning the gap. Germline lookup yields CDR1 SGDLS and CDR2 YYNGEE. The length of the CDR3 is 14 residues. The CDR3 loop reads CASSVQGNSYEQYF. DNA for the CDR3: TGTGCCAGCAGCGTCCAGGGGAACTCCTACGAGCAGTACTTC.

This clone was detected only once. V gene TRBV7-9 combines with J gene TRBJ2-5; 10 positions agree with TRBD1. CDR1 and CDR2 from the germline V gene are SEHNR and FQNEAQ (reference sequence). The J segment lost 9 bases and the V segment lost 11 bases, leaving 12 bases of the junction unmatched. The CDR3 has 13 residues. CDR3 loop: CAGDRGLLGAQYF. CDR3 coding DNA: TGTGCCGGGGACAGGGGTCTACTCGGGGCCCAGTACTTC.

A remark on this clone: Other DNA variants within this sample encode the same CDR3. CDR3 loop: CASSQVGGNQPQHF. Here the CDR3 DNA reads TGTGCCAGCAGCCAAGTCGGGGGCAATCAGCCCCAGCATTTT. This sequence joins TRBV3-1 (or the pseudogene TRBV3-2) and TRBJ1-5; D unclear. The V end was cut by 1 base, the J end by 2 bases, with 6 bases between. From germline, CDR1 is LGHDT and CDR2 YNNKEL (reference sequence). CDR3 length equals 14 residues.

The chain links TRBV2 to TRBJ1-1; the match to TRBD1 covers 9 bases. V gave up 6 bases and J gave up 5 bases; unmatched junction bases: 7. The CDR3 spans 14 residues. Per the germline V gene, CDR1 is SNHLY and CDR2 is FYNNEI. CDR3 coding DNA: TGTGCCAGCAGCACGGGACAGGGTCCGACTGAAGCTTTCTTT. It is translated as CASSTGQGPTEAFF.

The CDR3 sequence is CATSRESAGTDTQYF. DNA of the CDR3: TGTGCCACCAGCAGAGAGTCGGCAGGGACAGATACGCAGTATTTT. The chain recombines TRBV15 with TRBJ2-3; TRBD1 is a possible D gene (5 bases). The ends were cut back, 0 bases at V and 3 bases at J, with 10 bases in the middle. This CDR3 spans 15 amino acids. Germline-derived CDR1 and CDR2 are LNHNV and YYDKDF (reference sequence).

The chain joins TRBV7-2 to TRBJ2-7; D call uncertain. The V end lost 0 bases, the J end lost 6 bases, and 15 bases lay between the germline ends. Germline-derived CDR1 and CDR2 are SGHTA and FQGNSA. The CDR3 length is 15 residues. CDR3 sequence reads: CASSLALGESLEQYF. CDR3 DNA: TGTGCCAGCAGCTTAGCCCTCGGTGAGAGCCTCGAGCAGTACTTC.

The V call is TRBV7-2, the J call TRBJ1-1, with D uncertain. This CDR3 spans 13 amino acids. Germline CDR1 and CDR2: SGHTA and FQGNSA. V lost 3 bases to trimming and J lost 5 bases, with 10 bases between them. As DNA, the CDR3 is TGTGCCAGCAGCTTTGGGCAGAGAACTGAAGCTTTCTTT. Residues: CASSFGQRTEAFF.

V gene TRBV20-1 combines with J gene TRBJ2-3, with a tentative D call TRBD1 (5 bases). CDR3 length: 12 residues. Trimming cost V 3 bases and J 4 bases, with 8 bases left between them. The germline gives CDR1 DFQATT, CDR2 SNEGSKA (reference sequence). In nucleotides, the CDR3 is TGCAGTGCTAGTCAGGGCCCAGATACGCAGTATTTT. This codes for CSASQGPDTQYF.